Listed below are T cell receptor beta chains from one sample, sequenced in a study of T cells in Graves' hyperthyroidism and ophthalmopathy. TCRdb reprocessed the multiplex PCR reads via MiXCR and lists one record per CDR3 protein. The table shows about 840,000 distinct CDR3 sequences, with 35% to 45% occurring only once. Specimen: blood. These receptors originate from a man aged 18-30 years with Graves' hyperthyroidism. Both conserved end residues are part of each CDR3. A D gene is named only where the DNA matches it firmly. The size of a clone is reported for some rows only, either as once, few or many, or as a class for expanded clones.

j_gene: TRBJ1-3; abundance: -; d_gene: -; v_gene: TRBV19; CDR3nt: TGTGCCAGTACGGGAGGTTCGGCAGGAAACACCATATATTTT; CDR3aa: CASTGGSAGNTIYF
j_gene: TRBJ2-7; abundance: once; d_gene: -; v_gene: TRBV19; CDR3nt: TGTGCCAGTAGTATAGCCGGGAGCCCATACGAGCAGTACTTC; CDR3aa: CASSIAGSPYEQYF
j_gene: TRBJ2-2; abundance: -; d_gene: -; v_gene: TRBV19; CDR3nt: TGTGCCAGTAGTATCCCAGGTCTACCGAACACCGGGGAGCTGTTTTTT; CDR3aa: CASSIPGLPNTGELFF
j_gene: TRBJ2-5; abundance: -; d_gene: -; v_gene: TRBV9; CDR3nt: TGTGCCAGCAGCGGATTCCAAGAGACCCAGTACTTC; CDR3aa: CASSGFQETQYF
j_gene: TRBJ1-5; abundance: -; d_gene: -; v_gene: TRBV7-2; CDR3nt: TGTGCCAGCAGCTTGTATTCCCCAAATAGCAATCAGCCCCAGCATTTT; CDR3aa: CASSLYSPNSNQPQHF
j_gene: TRBJ2-7; abundance: -; d_gene: -; v_gene: TRBV15; CDR3nt: TGTGCCACCAACAGAGGTAATACCTACGAGCAGTACTTC; CDR3aa: CATNRGNTYEQYF
j_gene: TRBJ1-6; abundance: many; d_gene: TRBD1; v_gene: TRBV10-3; CDR3nt: TGTGCCATCAGTCAGCAGGGGGCCGGTTCACCCCTCCACTTT; CDR3aa: CAISQQGAGSPLHF
j_gene: TRBJ1-5; abundance: few; d_gene: TRBD1; v_gene: TRBV6-5; CDR3nt: TGTGCCAGCAGTGCCGGACAGGAGGGGAGTCAGCCCCAGCATTTT; CDR3aa: CASSAGQEGSQPQHF
j_gene: TRBJ1-2; abundance: few; d_gene: TRBD1; v_gene: TRBV11-2; CDR3nt: TGTGCCAGCACCCTCGATGGGAGGGGGCGAAAGGGCTACACCTTC; CDR3aa: CASTLDGRGRKGYTF
j_gene: TRBJ1-2; abundance: few; d_gene: TRBD1; v_gene: TRBV25-1; CDR3nt: TGTGCCAGCAGTGTTCCGGGACAGACTAACTATGGCTACACCTTC; CDR3aa: CASSVPGQTNYGYTF
j_gene: TRBJ1-1; abundance: few; d_gene: -; v_gene: TRBV7-3; CDR3nt: TGTGCCAGCAGCGTCTACGGAGGAGTCAACACTGAAGCTTTCTTT; CDR3aa: CASSVYGGVNTEAFF
j_gene: TRBJ2-7; abundance: many; d_gene: TRBD2; v_gene: TRBV15; CDR3nt: TGTGCCACCAGAGGCGGGAGCTACGAGCAGTACTTC; CDR3aa: CATRGGSYEQYF
j_gene: TRBJ1-2; abundance: -; d_gene: -; v_gene: TRBV10-3; CDR3nt: TGTGCCATCAGAAACCAGGGAGACTATGGCTACACCTTC; CDR3aa: CAIRNQGDYGYTF
j_gene: TRBJ1-2; abundance: -; d_gene: TRBD1; v_gene: TRBV9; CDR3nt: TGTGCCAGCAGCGTAGCTCGGCAGGGGGGCTATGGCTACACCTTC; CDR3aa: CASSVARQGGYGYTF
j_gene: TRBJ2-2; abundance: -; d_gene: -; v_gene: TRBV2; CDR3nt: TGTGCCGGCCGGGCCGGGGAGCTGTTTTTT; CDR3aa: CAGRAGELFF
j_gene: TRBJ2-7; abundance: -; d_gene: TRBD2; v_gene: TRBV7-2; CDR3nt: TGTGCCAGCAGCTTGGGACTAGCGGGACCAGCCTACGAGCAGTACTTC; CDR3aa: CASSLGLAGPAYEQYF
j_gene: TRBJ1-5; abundance: -; d_gene: -; v_gene: TRBV12-3/TRBV12-4; CDR3nt: TGTGCCAGCAGCCAGCACCGGGACAGCAATCAGCCCCAGCATTTT; CDR3aa: CASSQHRDSNQPQHF
j_gene: TRBJ2-7; abundance: -; d_gene: -; v_gene: TRBV7-9; CDR3nt: TGTGCCAGCAGCCGGACGGGGGCTGCCGGGCGGTACTTC; CDR3aa: CASSRTGAAGRYF